Below are 2 T cell receptor beta chains sequenced from a single sample in a study of blood T cell repertoires in COVID-19. Sequencing was performed with immunoSEQ multiplex PCR; in TCRdb, only in-frame clones are kept and a portion is missing. The sample contains approximately 210,000 clones, around 88% of which appear only once. Specimen: peripheral blood. The receptors were sampled from a man aged 45-65 years with active or convalescent COVID-19.

The chain recombines TRBV19 with TRBJ1-1; D call uncertain. Trimming cost V 2 bases and J 4 bases, with 14 bases left between them. CDR3 length equals 15 residues. The germline V gene has CDR1 LNHDA and CDR2 SQIVND (reference sequence). The CDR3 DNA sequence: TGTGCCAGTAGTATATTCAGACTTGGAGGCACTGAAGCTTTCTTT. Its translation is CASSIFRLGGTEAFF.

This clone appeared a few times. This chain links TRBV2 with TRBJ2-3; TRBD2 matches 8 bases. There are 16 residues in the CDR3. V dropped 5 bases and J dropped 8; count of bases not matched to a gene: 15. CDR1 and CDR2 (germline): SNHLY, FYNNEI. The chain's CDR3 is CASSPNPPRGGITQYF. The CDR3 coding sequence is TGTGCCAGCAGTCCGAACCCCCCCCGGGGGGGGATTACGCAGTATTTT.